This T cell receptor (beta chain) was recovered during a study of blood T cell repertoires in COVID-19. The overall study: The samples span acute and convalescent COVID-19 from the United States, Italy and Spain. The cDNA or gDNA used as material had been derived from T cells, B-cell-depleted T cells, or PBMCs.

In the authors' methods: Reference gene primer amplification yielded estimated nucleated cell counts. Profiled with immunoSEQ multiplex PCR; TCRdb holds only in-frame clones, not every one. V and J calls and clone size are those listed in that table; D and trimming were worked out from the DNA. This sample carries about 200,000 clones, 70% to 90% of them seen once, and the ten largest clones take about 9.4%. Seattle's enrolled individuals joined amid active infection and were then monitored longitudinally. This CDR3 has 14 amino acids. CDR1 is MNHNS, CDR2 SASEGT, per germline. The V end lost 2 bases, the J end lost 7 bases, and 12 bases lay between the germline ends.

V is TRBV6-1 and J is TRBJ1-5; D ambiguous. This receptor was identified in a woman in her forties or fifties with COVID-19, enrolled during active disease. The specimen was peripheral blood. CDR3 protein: CASSEFLGGQPQHF. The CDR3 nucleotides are TGTGCCAGCAGTGAATTTTTGGGCGGGCAGCCCCAGCATTTT.